This TCR beta chain was obtained from a study of T-cell reconstitution after alpha-beta-depleted transplantation in children (dated by TCRdb to between 2015 and 2016). In terms of the full investigation: Using TCR repertoire profiling, the study followed T-cell immune reconstitution in a quantitative way in children after TCRalphabeta/CD19-depleted allogeneic hematopoietic cell transplantation.

Libraries were made using PCR. Sequenced on an Illumina HiSeq 2500. Molecular barcoding was employed in the preparation of TCR libraries, with unique molecular identifiers being used to normalize TCRbeta repertoire quantification. TCRdb reran the public reads through fastp at Q25 and MiXCR, keeping productive beta chains. For every CDR3 protein sequence, its rows merge into one entry that carries the most common genes and DNA. This sample gives some 590,000 distinct CDR3 sequences in total; about 10% of them show up just once. Approximately 4.1% of the sample is in the top ten clones. This clonotype was counted at least ten times. Which antigen it targets is not known. No quality values exist for individual bases; no much larger clone is one base distant. The germline V gene supplies CDR1 KGHDR and CDR2 SFDVKD. The CDR3 has 13 amino acids, counting the end cysteine and phenylalanine. The CDR3 DNA has 39 bases and is translated from base 1. Cut back by 0 bases and 5 bases, the V and J ends lie 4 bases apart.

Recombination connected TRBV24-1 to TRBJ2-1; a confident D gene designation cannot be given. The material was PBMCs from the stem cell graft donor, obtained from the stem cell graft. The clonotype comes from a human donor who donated a stem cell graft to a child with acute myeloid leukemia. The CDR3 protein is CATSDLANNEQFF. The base sequence is TGTGCCACCAGTGATTTGGCTAACAATGAGCAGTTCTTC.